This T cell receptor (beta chain) was captured by sequencing in a study of blood T cells in healthy people across ages. The CDR3 contains 18 residues. The germline CDR1 and CDR2 sequences are MGHRA and YSYEKL. Trimming left V 1 base short and J 0 bases short, with 16 bases between. PCR was performed a second time for 7 to 11 cycles using a sample-barcoded 5' primer and a J-beta primer mix. Via MiXCR, TCRdb re-called the 5' RACE reads, giving one row per CDR3 protein. The table has around 940,000 distinct CDR3 sequences, 51% seen once. The receptor was derived from a woman aged 60 to 75 in good health. This rearrangement joins TRBV4-1 to TRBJ2-4; perhaps D is TRBD1 or TRBD2 (5 bases each). Sequenced: blood. The CDR3 here is CASSQGNIYGAAKNIQYF. In DNA form, the CDR3 reads TGCGCCAGCAGCCAAGGTAACATCTACGGGGCAGCCAAAAACATTCAGTACTTC.